The rows below give T cell receptor beta chains drawn from one sample of a study of T cell repertoires in ileal Crohn's disease. This table comes from immunoSEQ multiplex PCR, and its TCRdb copy is limited to in-frame clones, with some not included. The sample has roughly 14,000 clones; around four fifths are singletons. Sequences were obtained from ileal tissue. The receptors were sampled from an adult with Crohn's disease. The CDR3 runs from the conserved cysteine through the conserved F or W. The D gene is left open where the match is weak. Expanded clones get a size class; other rows say once, few or many, or leave the size out.

j_call | v_call | d_call | clone_size | cdr3_nt | cdr3_aa
TRBJ1-1 | TRBV2 | . | . | TGTGCCAGCAGTGAAGAGGGACACCCGAACACTGAAGCTTTCTTT | CASSEEGHPNTEAFF
TRBJ2-2 | TRBV29-1 | . | . | TGCAGCGTTGTTGGAGGGTTCGGGGAGCTGTTTTTT | CSVVGGFGELFF
TRBJ2-5 | TRBV9 | TRBD2 | . | TGTGCCAGCAGCGTTTCTAGCGGGGGGCCGTACCAAGAGACCCAGTACTTC | CASSVSSGGPYQETQYF
TRBJ2-7 | TRBV15 | TRBD1 | . | TGTGCCACCAGCAAGACAGGGGTCGAGCAGTACTTC | CATSKTGVEQYF
TRBJ1-4 | TRBV5-6 | . | . | TGTGCCAGCAGTCGGTACAGCCCGAATGAAAAACTGTTTTTT | CASSRYSPNEKLFF
TRBJ2-7 | TRBV28 | TRBD2 | . | TGTGCCAGCAGTTTACATCCTAGCGGAAATACCGAGCAGTACTTC | CASSLHPSGNTEQYF
TRBJ1-3 | TRBV9 | . | . | TGTGCCAGCAGCGAGGGCACAGGCAACTCTGGAAACACCATATATTTT | CASSEGTGNSGNTIYF
TRBJ2-3 | TRBV27 | TRBD2 | . | TGTGCCAGCAGTTCTGGGACTAGCGGGAGGGCCCCAGATACGCAGTATTTT | CASSSGTSGRAPDTQYF
TRBJ1-5 | TRBV15 | . | . | TGTGCCACCAGCAGAGATAGGGCAGGGCGTCAGCCCCAGCATTTT | CATSRDRAGRQPQHF
TRBJ2-7 | TRBV10-3 | TRBD1 | . | TGTGCCATCAGTGCATTGACAGGGTCCTACGAGCAGTACTTC | CAISALTGSYEQYF
TRBJ1-2 | TRBV6-5 | . | . | TGTGCCAGCACAGAGGACAGAGGGGGTTATGGCTACACCTTC | CASTEDRGGYGYTF
TRBJ2-1 | TRBV27 | TRBD1 | once | TGTGCCAGTGGACAGGAGACCTCCTACAATGAGCAGTTCTTC | CASGQETSYNEQFF
TRBJ1-6 | TRBV6-5 | . | . | TGTGCCAGCATGCAGGGATTGAATTCACCCCTCCACTTT | CASMQGLNSPLHF
TRBJ1-2 | TRBV7-2 | . | . | TGTGCCAGCAGCTTGAGTCTTCGGGGCTACACCTTC | CASSLSLRGYTF
TRBJ2-7 | TRBV18 | TRBD1 | . | TGTGCCAGCTCACCTGGACAGGGGACCCCCTACGAGCAGTACTTC | CASSPGQGTPYEQYF
TRBJ2-7 | TRBV30 | . | . | TGTGCCTGGAGTCCGGGGGTTGAGCAGTACTTC | CAWSPGVEQYF
TRBJ2-7 | TRBV6-1 | TRBD1 | once | TGTGCCAGCAGACAGACAGGGCTCTACGAGCAGTACTTC | CASRQTGLYEQYF
TRBJ2-5 | TRBV25-1 | . | once | TGTGCCAGCAGGGGGAGGGAGACCCAGTACTTC | CASRGRETQYF
TRBJ2-7 | TRBV2 | . | . | TGTGCCAGCAGTGAAGCTCGGCAGTCGGGAGAGCAGTACTTC | CASSEARQSGEQYF
TRBJ2-1 | TRBV29-1 | TRBD1 | . | TGCAGCGTCCAACCGTCGAAGGGGGCCGTTGAGCAGTTCTTC | CSVQPSKGAVEQFF
TRBJ1-5 | TRBV6-5 | . | . | TGTGCCAGCAGCCCGACAGTAGGTAATCAGCCCCAGCATTTT | CASSPTVGNQPQHF
TRBJ1-6 | TRBV30 | . | . | TGTGCCTGGAGTCCATCCGGGAGGATAAGATCACCCCTCCACTTT | CAWSPSGRIRSPLHF
TRBJ1-3 | TRBV28 | TRBD1 | . | TGTGCCAGCAGCAAGGACAGGGGGGGAAACACCATATATTTT | CASSKDRGGNTIYF
TRBJ1-5 | TRBV6-5 | . | . | TGTGCCAGCAGTTATCTGGGAGCCGATCAGCCCCAGCATTTT | CASSYLGADQPQHF
TRBJ2-1 | TRBV20-1 | . | . | TGCAGTGCAAAGCGGAGTGAGCAGTTCTTC | CSAKRSEQFF
TRBJ2-7 | TRBV15 | TRBD2 | . | TGTGCCACCAGCAGAAGCGGGAGGTCCAGCGACGAGCAGTACTTC | CATSRSGRSSDEQYF
TRBJ1-2 | TRBV7-2 | TRBD1 | . | TGTGCCAGCAGGCCCAATTCACAGGGGGCTTCGGGCTACACCTTC | CASRPNSQGASGYTF
TRBJ1-3 | TRBV7-8 | TRBD1 | . | TGTGCCAGCAGTCAACGGGACAGGGAGTTCTCTGGAAACACCATATATTTT | CASSQRDREFSGNTIYF
TRBJ1-2 | TRBV5-6 | TRBD1 | . | TGTGCCAGCAGCCCTGGACAGGGGAACTATGGCTACACCTTC | CASSPGQGNYGYTF
TRBJ2-2 | TRBV10-2 | . | . | TGCGCCAGCAGCCCTCAAGGAGGGTCAACCGGGGAGCTGTTTTTT | CASSPQGGSTGELFF
TRBJ2-3 | TRBV29-1 | TRBD1 | . | TGCAGCGGTGTCCCGGGACAGGGGGCGGGAGGCACAGATACGCAGTATTTT | CSGVPGQGAGGTDTQYF
TRBJ1-2 | TRBV2 | TRBD1 | . | TGTGCCAGCAGTGTGGGACAGAGCTATGGCTACACCTTC | CASSVGQSYGYTF
TRBJ1-1 | TRBV5-1 | . | . | TGCGCCAGCAGCTTGACAGGAAAGAACACTGAAGCTTTCTTT | CASSLTGKNTEAFF
TRBJ1-1 | TRBV16 | . | . | TGTGCCAGCAGCCCCACGGGCACTGAAGCTTTCTTT | CASSPTGTEAFF
TRBJ2-5 | TRBV6-1 | . | once | TGTGCCAGCAGCGAAAGGACAGCCTGGGAGCAGTACTTC | CASSERTAWEQYF
TRBJ1-2 | TRBV7-2 | . | . | TGTGCCAGCAGCTCAGCACAGGGCTATGGCTACACCTTC | CASSSAQGYGYTF